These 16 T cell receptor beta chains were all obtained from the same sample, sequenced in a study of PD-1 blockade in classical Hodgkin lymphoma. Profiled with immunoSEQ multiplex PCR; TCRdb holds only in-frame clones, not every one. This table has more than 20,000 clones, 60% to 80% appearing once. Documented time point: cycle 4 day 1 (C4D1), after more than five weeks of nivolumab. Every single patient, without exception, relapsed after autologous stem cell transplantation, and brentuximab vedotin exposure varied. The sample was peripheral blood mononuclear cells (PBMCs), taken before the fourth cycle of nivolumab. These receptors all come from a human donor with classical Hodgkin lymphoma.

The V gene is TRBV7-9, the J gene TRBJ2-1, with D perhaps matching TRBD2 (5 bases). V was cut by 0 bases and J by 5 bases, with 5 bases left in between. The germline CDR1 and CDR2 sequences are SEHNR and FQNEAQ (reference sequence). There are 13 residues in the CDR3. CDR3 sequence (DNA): TGTGCCAGCAGCTTAGCCGGGGACAATGAGCAGTTCTTC. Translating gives CASSLAGDNEQFF.

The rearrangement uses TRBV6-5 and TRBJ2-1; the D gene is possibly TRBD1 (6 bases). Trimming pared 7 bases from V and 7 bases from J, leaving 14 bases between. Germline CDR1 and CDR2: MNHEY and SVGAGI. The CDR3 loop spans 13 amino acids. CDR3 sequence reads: CASNDNRANEQFF. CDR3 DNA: TGTGCCAGCAACGATAACAGGGCGAATGAGCAGTTCTTC.

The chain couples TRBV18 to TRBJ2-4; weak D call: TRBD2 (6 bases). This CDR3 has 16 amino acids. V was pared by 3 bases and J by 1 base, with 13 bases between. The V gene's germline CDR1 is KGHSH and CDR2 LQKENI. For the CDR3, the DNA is TGTGCCAGCTCACCCTTAGCGAGCGGGGCCAAAAACATTCAGTACTTC. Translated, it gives CASSPLASGAKNIQYF.

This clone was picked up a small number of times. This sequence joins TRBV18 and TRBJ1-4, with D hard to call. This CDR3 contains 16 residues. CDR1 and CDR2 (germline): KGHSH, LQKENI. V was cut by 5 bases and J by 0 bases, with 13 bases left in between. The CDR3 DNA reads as TGTGCCAGCTCAACCTTTAATACCGCAACTAATGAAAAACTGTTTTTT. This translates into CASSTFNTATNEKLFF.

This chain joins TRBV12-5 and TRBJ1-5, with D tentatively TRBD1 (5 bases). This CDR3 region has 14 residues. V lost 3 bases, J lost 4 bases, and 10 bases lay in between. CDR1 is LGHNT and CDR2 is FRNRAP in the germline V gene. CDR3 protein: CASGFDRNNQPQHF. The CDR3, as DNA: TGTGCTAGTGGTTTCGACAGAAATAATCAGCCCCAGCATTTT.

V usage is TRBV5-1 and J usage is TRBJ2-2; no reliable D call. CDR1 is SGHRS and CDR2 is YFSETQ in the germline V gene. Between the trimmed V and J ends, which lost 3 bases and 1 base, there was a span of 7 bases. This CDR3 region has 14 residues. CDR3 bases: TGCGCCAGCAGCTCGAGACGGAACACCGGGGAGCTGTTTTTT. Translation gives CASSSRRNTGELFF. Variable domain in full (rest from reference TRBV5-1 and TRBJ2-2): KAGVTQTPRYLIKTRGQQVTLSCSPISGHRSVSWYQQTPGQGLQFLFEYFSETQRNKGNFPGRFSGRQFSNSRSEMNVSTLELGDSALYLCASSSRRNTGELFFGEGSRLTVL.

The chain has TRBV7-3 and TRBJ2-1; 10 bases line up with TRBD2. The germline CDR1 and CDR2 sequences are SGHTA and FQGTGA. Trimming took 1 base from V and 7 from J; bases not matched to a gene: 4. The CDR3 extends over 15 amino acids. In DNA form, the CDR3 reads TGTGCCAGCAGCTTAATGGCTAGCGGGAGTAATGAGCAGTTCTTC. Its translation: CASSLMASGSNEQFF.

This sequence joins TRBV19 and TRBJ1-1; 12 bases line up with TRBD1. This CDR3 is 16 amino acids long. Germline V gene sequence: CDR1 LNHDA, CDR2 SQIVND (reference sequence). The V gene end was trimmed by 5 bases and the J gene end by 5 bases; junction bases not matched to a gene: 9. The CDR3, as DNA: TGTGCCAGTAGTGCCCGGGACAGGGGGCGGTTTACTGAAGCTTTCTTT. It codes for CASSARDRGRFTEAFF. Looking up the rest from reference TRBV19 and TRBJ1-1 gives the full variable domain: DGGITQSPKYLFRKEGQNVTLSCEQNLNHDAMYWYRQDPGQGLRLIYYSQIVNDFQKGDIAEGYSVSREKKESFPLTVTSAQKNPTAFYLCASSARDRGRFTEAFFGQGTRLTVV.

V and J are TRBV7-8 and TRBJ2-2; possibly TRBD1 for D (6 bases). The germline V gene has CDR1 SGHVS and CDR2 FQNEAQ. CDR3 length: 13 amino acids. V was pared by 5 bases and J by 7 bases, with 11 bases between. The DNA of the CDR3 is TGTGCCAGCAGCCTGAACAGGGTCGGGGAGCTGTTTTTT. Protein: CASSLNRVGELFF.

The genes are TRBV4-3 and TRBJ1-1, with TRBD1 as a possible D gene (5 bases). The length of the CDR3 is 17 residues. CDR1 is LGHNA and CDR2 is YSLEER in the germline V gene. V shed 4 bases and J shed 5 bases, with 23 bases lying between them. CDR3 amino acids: CASSPQRTGNMLTEAFF. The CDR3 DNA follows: TGCGCCAGCAGCCCCCAGAGAACAGGTAATATGCTTACTGAAGCTTTCTTT.

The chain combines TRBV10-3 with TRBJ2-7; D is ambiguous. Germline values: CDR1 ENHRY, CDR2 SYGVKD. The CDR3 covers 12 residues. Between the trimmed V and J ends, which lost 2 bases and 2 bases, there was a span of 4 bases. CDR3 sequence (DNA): TGTGCCATCAGTGAGAGGGCCTACGAGCAGTACTTC. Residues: CAISERAYEQYF.

CDR3 protein: CASSGTSSYEQYF. CDR3 nucleotide sequence: TGTGCCAGCAGTGGAACGAGCTCCTACGAGCAGTACTTC. V is TRBV25-1 and J is TRBJ2-7, with D uncertain. CDR3 length: 13 residues. V gave up 4 bases and J gave up 0 bases, with 7 bases separating them. From germline, CDR1 is MGHDK and CDR2 SYGVNS.

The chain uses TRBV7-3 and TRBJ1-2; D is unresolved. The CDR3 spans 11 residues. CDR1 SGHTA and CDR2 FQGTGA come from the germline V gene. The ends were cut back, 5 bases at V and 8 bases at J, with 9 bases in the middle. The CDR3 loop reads CASSAPVGYTF. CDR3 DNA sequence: TGTGCCAGCAGCGCCCCCGTCGGCTACACCTTC. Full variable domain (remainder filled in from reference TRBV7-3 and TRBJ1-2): GAGVSQTPSNKVTEKGKYVELRCDPISGHTALYWYRQSLGQGPEFLIYFQGTGAADDSGLPNDRFFAVRPEGSVSTLKIQRTERGDSAVYLCASSAPVGYTFGSGTRLTVV.

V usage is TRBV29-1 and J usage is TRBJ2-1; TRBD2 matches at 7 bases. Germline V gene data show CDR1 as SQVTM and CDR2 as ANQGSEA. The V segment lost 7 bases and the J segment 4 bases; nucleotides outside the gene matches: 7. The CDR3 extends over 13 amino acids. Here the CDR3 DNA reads TGCAGCGGTAGACTAGCAGCATACAATGAGCAGTTCTTC. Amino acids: CSGRLAAYNEQFF.

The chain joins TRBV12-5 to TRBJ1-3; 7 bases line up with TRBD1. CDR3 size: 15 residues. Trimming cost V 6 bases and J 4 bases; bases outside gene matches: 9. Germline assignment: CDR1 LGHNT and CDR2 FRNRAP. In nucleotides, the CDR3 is TGTGCTAGTGGCCAAACAGGGGCGCGGGGAAACACCATATATTTT. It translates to CASGQTGARGNTIYF. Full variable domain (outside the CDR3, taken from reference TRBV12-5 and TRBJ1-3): DARVTQTPRHKVTEMGQEVTMRCQPILGHNTVFWYRQTMMQGLELLAYFRNRAPLDDSGMPKDRFSAEMPDATLATLKIQPSEPRDSAVYFCASGQTGARGNTIYFGEGSWLTVV.

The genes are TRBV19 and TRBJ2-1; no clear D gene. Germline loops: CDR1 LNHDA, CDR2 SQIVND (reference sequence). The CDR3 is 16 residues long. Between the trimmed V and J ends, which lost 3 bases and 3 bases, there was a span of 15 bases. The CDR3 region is CASSMSTTRNYNEQFF. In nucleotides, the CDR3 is TGTGCCAGTAGTATGAGCACGACCAGGAACTACAATGAGCAGTTCTTC.